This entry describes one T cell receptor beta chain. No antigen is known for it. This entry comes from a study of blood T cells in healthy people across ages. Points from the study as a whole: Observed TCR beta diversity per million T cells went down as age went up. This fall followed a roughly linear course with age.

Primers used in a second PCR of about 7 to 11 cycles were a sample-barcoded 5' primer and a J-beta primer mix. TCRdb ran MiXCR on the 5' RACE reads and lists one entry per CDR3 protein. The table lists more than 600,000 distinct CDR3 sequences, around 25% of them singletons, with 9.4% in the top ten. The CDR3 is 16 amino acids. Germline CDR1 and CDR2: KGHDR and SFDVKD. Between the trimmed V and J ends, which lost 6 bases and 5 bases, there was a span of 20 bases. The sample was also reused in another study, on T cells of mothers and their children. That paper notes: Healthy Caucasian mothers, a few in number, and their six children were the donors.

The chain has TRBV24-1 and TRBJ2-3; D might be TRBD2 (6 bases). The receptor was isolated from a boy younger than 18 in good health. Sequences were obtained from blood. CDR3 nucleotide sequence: TGTGCCACCAGTCATGGGACTTTTTTAAATATAGATACGCAGTATTTT. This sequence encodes CATSHGTFLNIDTQYF.